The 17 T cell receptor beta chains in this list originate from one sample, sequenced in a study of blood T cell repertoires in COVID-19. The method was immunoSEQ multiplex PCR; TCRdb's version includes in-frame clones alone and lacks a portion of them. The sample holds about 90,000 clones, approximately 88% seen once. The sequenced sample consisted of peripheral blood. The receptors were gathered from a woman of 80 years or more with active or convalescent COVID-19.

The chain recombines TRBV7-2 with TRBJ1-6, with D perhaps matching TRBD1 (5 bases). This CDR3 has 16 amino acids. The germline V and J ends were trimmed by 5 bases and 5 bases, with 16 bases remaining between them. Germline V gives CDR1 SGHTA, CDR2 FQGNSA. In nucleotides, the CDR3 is TGTGCCAGCAGCGCGGGCGGGGGGAGAAATAATTCACCCCTCCACTTT. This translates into CASSAGGGRNNSPLHF. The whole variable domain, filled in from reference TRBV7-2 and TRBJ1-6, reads GAGVSQSPSNKVTEKGKDVELRCDPISGHTALYWYRQSLGQGLEFLIYFQGNSAPDKSGLPSDRFSAERTGGSVSTLTIQRTQQEDSAVYLCASSAGGGRNNSPLHFGNGTRLTVT.

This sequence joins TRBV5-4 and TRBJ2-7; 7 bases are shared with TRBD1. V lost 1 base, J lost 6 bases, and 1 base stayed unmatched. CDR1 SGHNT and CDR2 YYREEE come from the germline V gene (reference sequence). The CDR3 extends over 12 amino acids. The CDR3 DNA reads TGTGCCAGCAGCTTGACAGGGGTCGAGCAGTACTTC. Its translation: CASSLTGVEQYF.

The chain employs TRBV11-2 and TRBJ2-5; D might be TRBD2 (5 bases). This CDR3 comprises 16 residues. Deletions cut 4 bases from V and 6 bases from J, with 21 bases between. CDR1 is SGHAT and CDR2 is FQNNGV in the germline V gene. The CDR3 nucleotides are TGTGCCAGCAGCTCGCGACTTGTGGAGGTTAGAAAGACCCAGTACTTC. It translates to CASSSRLVEVRKTQYF.

In DNA, the CDR3 is TGTGCCAGCAGCTCATCCAGCTCCTATAATTCACCCCTCCACTTT. Translated, it gives CASSSSSSYNSPLHF. The chain uses TRBV7-2 and TRBJ1-6; D gene ambiguous. The germline V gene has CDR1 SGHTA and CDR2 FQGNSA. CDR3 length: 15 residues. V shed 4 bases and J shed 0 bases, with 7 bases lying between them.

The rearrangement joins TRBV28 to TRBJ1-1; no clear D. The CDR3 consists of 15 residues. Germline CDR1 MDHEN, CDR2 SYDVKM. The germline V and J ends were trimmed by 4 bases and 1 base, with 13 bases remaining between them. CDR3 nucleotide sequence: TGTGCCAGCAGTTCCCCAGGAGGGCCGAACACTGAAGCTTTCTTT. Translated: CASSSPGGPNTEAFF.

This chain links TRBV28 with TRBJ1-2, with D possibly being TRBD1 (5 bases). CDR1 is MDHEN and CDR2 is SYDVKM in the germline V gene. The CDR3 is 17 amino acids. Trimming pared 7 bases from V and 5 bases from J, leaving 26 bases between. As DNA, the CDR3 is TGTGCCAGCACCGATCACAGGCCGGCAGGGAAAGTGTATGGCTACACCTTC. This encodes CASTDHRPAGKVYGYTF.

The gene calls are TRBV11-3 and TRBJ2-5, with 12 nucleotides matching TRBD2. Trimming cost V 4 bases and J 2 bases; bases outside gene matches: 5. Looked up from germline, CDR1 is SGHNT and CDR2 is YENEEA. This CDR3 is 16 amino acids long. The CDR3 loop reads CASSSGLAGLQETQYF. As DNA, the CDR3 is TGTGCCAGCAGCTCAGGACTAGCGGGGCTGCAAGAGACCCAGTACTTC.

The CDR3 DNA sequence: TGTGCCAGCAGTTTATTAGCGGGAGGTCTTTATACGCAGTATTTT. Residues: CASSLLAGGLYTQYF. This chain connects TRBV28 to TRBJ2-3; the match to TRBD2 covers 10 bases. CDR3 length: 15 residues. Germline V CDR1 and CDR2: MDHEN, SYDVKM. J was trimmed by 7 bases and V by 1 base; bases with no gene match: 5.

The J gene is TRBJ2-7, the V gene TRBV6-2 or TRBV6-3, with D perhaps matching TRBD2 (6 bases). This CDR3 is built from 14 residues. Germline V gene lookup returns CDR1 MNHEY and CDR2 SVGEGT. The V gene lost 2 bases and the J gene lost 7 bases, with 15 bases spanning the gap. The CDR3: CASSYVAVHSEQYF. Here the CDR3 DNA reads TGTGCCAGCAGTTACGTAGCGGTTCATTCGGAGCAGTACTTC.

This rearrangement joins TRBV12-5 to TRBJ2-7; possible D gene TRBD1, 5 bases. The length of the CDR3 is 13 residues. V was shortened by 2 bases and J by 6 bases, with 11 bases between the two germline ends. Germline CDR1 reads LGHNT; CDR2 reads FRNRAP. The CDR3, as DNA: TGTGCTAGTGGTTTGTTTTCAGGGTTCGAGCAGTACTTC. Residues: CASGLFSGFEQYF.

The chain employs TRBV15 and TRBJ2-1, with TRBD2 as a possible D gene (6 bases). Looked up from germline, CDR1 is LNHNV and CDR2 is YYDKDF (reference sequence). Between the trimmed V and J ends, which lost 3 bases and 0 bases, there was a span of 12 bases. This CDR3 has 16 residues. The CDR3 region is CATSRGGASSYNEQFF. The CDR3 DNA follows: TGTGCCACCAGCAGGGGGGGTGCTAGCTCCTACAATGAGCAGTTCTTC.

The CDR3 coding sequence is TGTGCCAGCAGTCAACAGGGTGGGGGTGTTGAAGCTTTCTTT. This encodes CASSQQGGGVEAFF. The chain recombines TRBV27 with TRBJ1-1; D is possibly TRBD1 (6 bases). This CDR3 comprises 14 residues. V was pared by 5 bases and J by 7 bases, with 17 bases between. CDR1 is MNHEY and CDR2 is SMNVEV in the germline V gene (reference sequence).

CDR3 loop: CASSPLGQALYNSPLHF. The CDR3 nucleotides read TGTGCCAGCAGCCCCCTCGGACAGGCCCTCTATAATTCACCCCTCCACTTT. The gene calls are TRBV3-1 (or the pseudogene TRBV3-2) and TRBJ1-6, with 7 bases lining up with TRBD1. The CDR3 length is 17 residues. CDR1 is LGHDT and CDR2 is YNNKEL in the germline V gene (reference sequence). V dropped 4 bases and J dropped 3; count of bases not matched to a gene: 9.

The CDR3 coding sequence is TGTGCCAGCGTCGGTCGGGTTCTGGCGGTCGCTAGCACAGATACGCAGTATTTT. Its translation: CASVGRVLAVASTDTQYF. The chain recombines TRBV7-9 with TRBJ2-3; no definite D call. Germline lookup yields CDR1 SEHNR and CDR2 FQNEAQ (reference sequence). This CDR3 is built from 18 residues. The V and J ends lost 8 bases and 0 bases respectively, with 24 bases between them.

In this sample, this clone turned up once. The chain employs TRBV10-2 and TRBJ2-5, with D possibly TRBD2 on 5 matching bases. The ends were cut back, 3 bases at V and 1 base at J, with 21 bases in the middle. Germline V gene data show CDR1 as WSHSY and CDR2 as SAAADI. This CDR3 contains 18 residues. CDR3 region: CASSDIEGPIFVQETQYF. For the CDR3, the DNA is TGCGCCAGCAGTGATATTGAGGGTCCCATCTTCGTCCAAGAGACCCAGTACTTC.

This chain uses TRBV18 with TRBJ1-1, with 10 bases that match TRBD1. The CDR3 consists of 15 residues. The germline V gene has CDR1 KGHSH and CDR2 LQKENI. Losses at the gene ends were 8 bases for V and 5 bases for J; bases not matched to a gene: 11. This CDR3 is CASDPGQGRGTEAFF. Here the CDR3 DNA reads TGTGCCAGCGACCCGGGACAGGGGCGAGGGACTGAAGCTTTCTTT.

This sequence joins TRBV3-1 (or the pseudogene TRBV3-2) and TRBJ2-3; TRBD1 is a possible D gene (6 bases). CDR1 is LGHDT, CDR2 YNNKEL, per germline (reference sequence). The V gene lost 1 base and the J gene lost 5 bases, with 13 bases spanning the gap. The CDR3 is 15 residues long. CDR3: CASSQAYRVGDTQYF. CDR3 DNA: TGTGCCAGCAGCCAAGCATACAGGGTTGGAGATACGCAGTATTTT.